This is a list of T cell receptor beta chains from one sample in a study of blood T cell repertoires in COVID-19. Profiling relied on immunoSEQ multiplex PCR, and the TCRdb table lists in-frame clones only, not all of them. The top ten clones hold 7.2% of a sample with about 330,000 clones, roughly 85% of them seen once. Sequences were obtained from peripheral blood. These receptors all stem from a human donor in a cohort sampled during active COVID-19. The CDR3 runs from the conserved cysteine through the conserved F or W. A D gene is named only where the DNA matches it firmly. Clone size is given for some rows only: seen once, a few or many times, or a class if the clone is expanded.

d_call: TRBD2; clone_size: few; v_call: TRBV7-2; j_call: TRBJ2-1; cdr3_aa: CASSLLRAGGVYNEQFF; cdr3_nt: TGTGCCAGCAGCTTACTTCGAGCGGGGGGCGTCTACAATGAGCAGTTCTTC
d_call: TRBD1; clone_size: .; v_call: TRBV4-1; j_call: TRBJ1-5; cdr3_aa: CASSQATGNQPQHF; cdr3_nt: TGCGCCAGCAGCCAGGCGACAGGGAACCAGCCCCAGCATTTT
d_call: .; clone_size: .; v_call: TRBV6-5; j_call: TRBJ1-2; cdr3_aa: CASSPEVLGTEGYTF; cdr3_nt: TGTGCCAGCAGTCCTGAGGTATTAGGCACCGAGGGCTACACCTTC
d_call: TRBD1; clone_size: .; v_call: TRBV7-8; j_call: TRBJ1-3; cdr3_aa: CASSLAWTGVGNTIYF; cdr3_nt: TGTGCCAGCAGCTTAGCCTGGACAGGAGTCGGAAACACCATATATTTT
d_call: .; clone_size: few; v_call: TRBV19; j_call: TRBJ1-2; cdr3_aa: CASSRGRDGYTF; cdr3_nt: TGTGCCAGTAGTCGGGGTCGCGATGGCTACACCTTC
d_call: .; clone_size: once; v_call: TRBV30; j_call: TRBJ1-1; cdr3_aa: CAWSGLQNTEAFF; cdr3_nt: TGTGCCTGGAGTGGGCTTCAGAACACTGAAGCTTTCTTT
d_call: .; clone_size: .; v_call: TRBV21-1; j_call: TRBJ1-5; cdr3_aa: CASSNSSRSGEFCQPQHF; cdr3_nt: TGTGCCAGCAGCAATTCTAGTCGTTCCGGGGAGTTCTGTCAGCCCCAGCATTTT
d_call: .; clone_size: .; v_call: TRBV30; j_call: TRBJ1-5; cdr3_aa: CAWSLSGRVPNQPQHF; cdr3_nt: TGTGCCTGGAGCCTAAGCGGCCGGGTCCCTAATCAGCCCCAGCATTTT
d_call: TRBD2; clone_size: .; v_call: TRBV27; j_call: TRBJ2-7; cdr3_aa: CASRIGLAGTKTYEQYF; cdr3_nt: TGTGCCAGCAGGATAGGACTAGCGGGTACGAAAACCTACGAGCAGTACTTC
d_call: .; clone_size: .; v_call: TRBV5-6; j_call: TRBJ1-2; cdr3_aa: CASSLRLFYGYTF; cdr3_nt: TGTGCCAGCAGCTTGAGACTTTTCTATGGCTACACCTTC
d_call: TRBD1; clone_size: .; v_call: TRBV6-1; j_call: TRBJ1-3; cdr3_aa: CASSESGDRGLGGNTIYF; cdr3_nt: TGTGCCAGCAGTGAAAGCGGGGACAGGGGGCTAGGGGGAAACACCATATATTTT
d_call: .; clone_size: .; v_call: TRBV2; j_call: TRBJ2-3; cdr3_aa: CASSLQGQADTQYF; cdr3_nt: TGTGCCAGCAGTCTGCAGGGTCAGGCGGATACGCAGTATTTT
d_call: .; clone_size: .; v_call: TRBV7-6; j_call: TRBJ2-3; cdr3_aa: CASSLGTGVIGTDTQYF; cdr3_nt: TGTGCCAGCAGCTTAGGCACAGGAGTTATTGGCACAGATACGCAGTATTTT
d_call: .; clone_size: .; v_call: TRBV6-5; j_call: TRBJ2-7; cdr3_aa: CASSYGRGTYEQYF; cdr3_nt: TGTGCCAGCAGTTATGGCAGGGGAACCTACGAGCAGTACTTC
d_call: TRBD1; clone_size: .; v_call: TRBV6-5; j_call: TRBJ2-7; cdr3_aa: CASSYRGLISYEQYF; cdr3_nt: TGTGCCAGCAGTTACAGGGGGCTTATCTCCTACGAGCAGTACTTC
d_call: TRBD1; clone_size: once; v_call: TRBV11-2; j_call: TRBJ1-1; cdr3_aa: CASNDRGRGVEAFF; cdr3_nt: TGTGCCAGCAACGACAGGGGGCGTGGGGTTGAAGCTTTCTTT
d_call: .; clone_size: .; v_call: TRBV19; j_call: TRBJ1-2; cdr3_aa: CASSIGRLTHYGYTF; cdr3_nt: TGTGCCAGTAGTATAGGTCGACTCACTCACTATGGCTACACCTTC
d_call: TRBD1; clone_size: .; v_call: TRBV6-5; j_call: TRBJ1-2; cdr3_aa: CASSYTGQLIGYTF; cdr3_nt: TGTGCCAGCAGTTACACGGGACAGTTGATCGGCTACACCTTC
d_call: .; clone_size: .; v_call: TRBV5-4; j_call: TRBJ1-1; cdr3_aa: CASSLSSPTEAFF; cdr3_nt: TGTGCCAGCAGCTTGTCGAGCCCCACTGAAGCTTTCTTT
d_call: .; clone_size: .; v_call: TRBV12-5; j_call: TRBJ2-7; cdr3_aa: CASGSRIYEQYF; cdr3_nt: TGTGCTAGTGGTTCCCGTATCTACGAGCAGTACTTC
d_call: .; clone_size: .; v_call: TRBV18; j_call: TRBJ1-1; cdr3_aa: CASSWAGATYTEAFF; cdr3_nt: TGTGCCAGCTCATGGGCAGGGGCGACATACACTGAAGCTTTCTTT
d_call: .; clone_size: .; v_call: TRBV27; j_call: TRBJ1-2; cdr3_aa: CASRDSSPYYGYTF; cdr3_nt: TGTGCCAGCAGAGACAGCTCACCCTACTATGGCTACACCTTC
d_call: .; clone_size: .; v_call: TRBV5-6; j_call: TRBJ1-2; cdr3_aa: CASSLNGNGGYTF; cdr3_nt: TGTGCCAGCAGCTTGAACGGGAACGGTGGCTACACCTTC
d_call: TRBD1; clone_size: .; v_call: TRBV2; j_call: TRBJ1-1; cdr3_aa: CANDRGNTEAFF; cdr3_nt: TGTGCCAACGACAGGGGGAACACTGAAGCTTTCTTT
d_call: TRBD1; clone_size: .; v_call: TRBV5-6; j_call: TRBJ2-7; cdr3_aa: CASSKGTGRENEQYF; cdr3_nt: TGTGCCAGCAGCAAGGGGACAGGACGCGAGAACGAGCAGTACTTC
d_call: TRBD1; clone_size: .; v_call: TRBV6-5; j_call: TRBJ1-5; cdr3_aa: CASRTGDHNQPQHF; cdr3_nt: TGTGCCAGCAGAACAGGGGATCACAATCAGCCCCAGCATTTT
d_call: .; clone_size: many; v_call: TRBV19; j_call: TRBJ1-2; cdr3_aa: CASTRSEKGGYTF; cdr3_nt: TGTGCCAGCACCAGGTCCGAGAAAGGTGGCTACACCTTC
d_call: TRBD1; clone_size: .; v_call: TRBV14; j_call: TRBJ1-2; cdr3_aa: CASSHLGQGADGYTF; cdr3_nt: TGTGCCAGCAGCCACTTAGGACAGGGGGCAGATGGCTACACCTTC
d_call: .; clone_size: .; v_call: TRBV19; j_call: TRBJ1-6; cdr3_aa: CASSTGISYNSPLHF; cdr3_nt: TGTGCCAGTAGTACAGGAATCTCCTATAATTCACCCCTCCACTTT
d_call: .; clone_size: once; v_call: TRBV19; j_call: TRBJ1-1; cdr3_aa: CASTVWQGGEAFF; cdr3_nt: TGTGCCAGTACGGTTTGGCAGGGTGGTGAAGCTTTCTTT
d_call: TRBD1; clone_size: .; v_call: TRBV5-8; j_call: TRBJ1-1; cdr3_aa: CASSFLTGTGEAAFF; cdr3_nt: TGTGCCAGCAGCTTTCTAACCGGGACAGGGGAGGCGGCTTTCTTT
d_call: .; clone_size: once; v_call: TRBV6-5; j_call: TRBJ1-2; cdr3_aa: CASRAAQGERGYTF; cdr3_nt: TGTGCCAGCAGGGCGGCCCAGGGTGAACGTGGCTACACCTTC
d_call: .; clone_size: .; v_call: TRBV9; j_call: TRBJ1-1; cdr3_aa: CASSVEGVGQFYEAFF; cdr3_nt: TGTGCCAGCAGCGTAGAGGGTGTGGGGCAGTTCTATGAAGCTTTCTTT
d_call: .; clone_size: .; v_call: TRBV13; j_call: TRBJ2-7; cdr3_aa: CASNFSNGEQYF; cdr3_nt: TGTGCCAGCAACTTCTCCAACGGGGAGCAGTACTTC
d_call: .; clone_size: .; v_call: TRBV19; j_call: TRBJ1-2; cdr3_aa: CASGVGRGGYTF; cdr3_nt: TGTGCCAGTGGTGTGGGAAGGGGTGGCTACACCTTC
d_call: TRBD1; clone_size: .; v_call: TRBV24-1; j_call: TRBJ1-1; cdr3_aa: CATSDPRTGGYTEAFF; cdr3_nt: TGTGCCACCAGTGACCCGAGGACAGGGGGCTACACTGAAGCTTTCTTT
d_call: TRBD1; clone_size: .; v_call: TRBV3-1/TRBV3-2; j_call: TRBJ2-2; cdr3_aa: CASSLDRGLPGELFF; cdr3_nt: TGTGCCAGCAGCCTGGACAGGGGATTACCCGGGGAGCTGTTTTTT
d_call: .; clone_size: .; v_call: TRBV6-5; j_call: TRBJ2-2; cdr3_aa: CASSTGLYTGELFF; cdr3_nt: TGTGCCAGCAGTACAGGGTTGTATACCGGGGAGCTGTTTTTT
d_call: TRBD1; clone_size: once; v_call: TRBV5-6; j_call: TRBJ2-7; cdr3_aa: CASSPYRGQGSYEQYF; cdr3_nt: TGTGCCAGCAGCCCCTACAGAGGACAGGGGTCCTACGAGCAGTACTTC
d_call: .; clone_size: .; v_call: TRBV25-1; j_call: TRBJ1-6; cdr3_aa: CASRERGTYNSPLHF; cdr3_nt: TGTGCCAGCAGGGAAAGGGGTACCTATAATTCACCCCTCCACTTT
d_call: TRBD1; clone_size: many; v_call: TRBV19; j_call: TRBJ2-1; cdr3_aa: CASSQGVNARTEQFF; cdr3_nt: TGTGCCAGTAGTCAGGGGGTAAATGCTCGCACTGAGCAGTTCTTC
d_call: TRBD1; clone_size: once; v_call: TRBV2; j_call: TRBJ2-3; cdr3_aa: CASSPGQSTDTQYF; cdr3_nt: TGTGCCAGCAGTCCGGGACAGAGCACAGATACGCAGTATTTT
d_call: TRBD1; clone_size: few; v_call: TRBV11-3; j_call: TRBJ2-7; cdr3_aa: CASSLGQGEYEQYF; cdr3_nt: TGTGCCAGCAGCTTGGGACAGGGTGAATACGAGCAGTACTTC
d_call: .; clone_size: .; v_call: TRBV11-1; j_call: TRBJ2-3; cdr3_aa: CASSLGLLTDTQYF; cdr3_nt: TGTGCCAGCAGCTTGGGACTGCTCACAGATACGCAGTATTTT
d_call: TRBD2; clone_size: .; v_call: TRBV10-2; j_call: TRBJ2-2; cdr3_aa: CASSRAGGGTGELFF; cdr3_nt: TGCGCCAGCAGTCGAGCGGGGGGTGGCACCGGGGAGCTGTTTTTT
d_call: TRBD2; clone_size: .; v_call: TRBV3-1/TRBV3-2; j_call: TRBJ2-7; cdr3_aa: CASSQETNPSGLWGGRFYEQYF; cdr3_nt: TGTGCCAGCAGCCAAGAAACAAATCCCTCTGGACTCTGGGGAGGGAGATTCTACGAGCAGTACTTC
d_call: .; clone_size: .; v_call: TRBV19; j_call: TRBJ1-1; cdr3_aa: CASRTGTKGVEAFF; cdr3_nt: TGTGCCAGTAGGACCGGGACCAAGGGGGTTGAAGCTTTCTTT
d_call: .; clone_size: .; v_call: TRBV7-6; j_call: TRBJ2-3; cdr3_aa: CASSESQRMKDTQYF; cdr3_nt: TGTGCCAGCAGCGAGTCCCAGCGGATGAAAGATACGCAGTATTTT
d_call: TRBD1; clone_size: .; v_call: TRBV29-1; j_call: TRBJ2-7; cdr3_aa: CSVARAGGFKIDEQYF; cdr3_nt: TGCAGCGTTGCGAGGGCAGGGGGCTTCAAGATCGACGAGCAGTACTTC
d_call: TRBD1; clone_size: .; v_call: TRBV7-9; j_call: TRBJ2-2; cdr3_aa: CASSLRGQGAANTGELFF; cdr3_nt: TGTGCCAGCAGCTTGAGGGGCCAGGGGGCGGCGAACACCGGGGAGCTGTTTTTT
d_call: TRBD1; clone_size: .; v_call: TRBV24-1; j_call: TRBJ1-2; cdr3_aa: CATSDRQGTYGYTF; cdr3_nt: TGTGCCACCAGTGACCGACAGGGAACCTATGGCTACACCTTC
d_call: .; clone_size: .; v_call: TRBV7-8; j_call: TRBJ2-7; cdr3_aa: CASSFNRVIILGPYEQYF; cdr3_nt: TGTGCCAGCAGCTTCAACAGGGTAATAATCTTGGGCCCCTACGAGCAGTACTTC
d_call: .; clone_size: .; v_call: TRBV5-1; j_call: TRBJ1-2; cdr3_aa: CASSLDLGGYTF; cdr3_nt: TGCGCCAGCAGCCTAGACCTGGGTGGCTACACCTTC
d_call: .; clone_size: .; v_call: TRBV11-3; j_call: TRBJ2-3; cdr3_aa: CASSFMGGPTDTQYF; cdr3_nt: TGTGCCAGCAGCTTCATGGGCGGGCCCACAGATACGCAGTATTTT
d_call: .; clone_size: few; v_call: TRBV3-1/TRBV3-2; j_call: TRBJ1-2; cdr3_aa: CASSRTTSASGSYGYTF; cdr3_nt: TGTGCCAGCAGCCGAACCACTTCAGCTTCGGGAAGCTATGGCTACACCTTC
d_call: .; clone_size: .; v_call: TRBV10-3; j_call: TRBJ2-2; cdr3_aa: CATGRGANTGELFF; cdr3_nt: TGTGCCACTGGGAGGGGGGCGAACACCGGGGAGCTGTTTTTT
d_call: TRBD1; clone_size: few; v_call: TRBV7-3; j_call: TRBJ2-7; cdr3_aa: CASSSTGNVQYF; cdr3_nt: TGTGCCAGCAGCTCGACAGGGAATGTGCAGTACTTC